This entry is about one T cell receptor beta chain. The antigen remains unidentified. The CDR3 length is 14 residues. Per germline, CDR1 MNHEY and CDR2 SMNVEV (reference sequence). V lost 6 bases to trimming and J lost 7 bases, with 16 bases between them. These data belong to a study of human T cells and chemical hapten exposure. Points from the study as a whole: Following DPC sensitization, TCRs present above 1 in 1000 frequency showed no change.

The time point here: healthy volunteer bleed at 6 weeks. Sequencing started from total RNA isolated from unfractionated whole blood. Original analysis: Samples had a median of around 88,000 TCRs, ranging roughly 20,000 to 700,000. MiXCR, run by TCRdb on the RACE reads, gives a single entry per CDR3 protein. Here the V and J calls rest on TCRdb's processing, not on the authors' analysis. The sample shows 65,000 to 95,000 distinct CDR3 sequences, around 9.3% of them seen only once. The sequence was obtained from a female donor in good health. Some clones in this sample may be carry-over from other donors' samples. The sequenced material came from whole blood. This sequence joins TRBV27 and TRBJ2-1; tentative D call: TRBD1 (5 bases). CDR3 DNA: TGTGCCAGCAGGCCGGGCCTGTCAGGGAATGAGCAGTTCTTC. It is translated as CASRPGLSGNEQFF.